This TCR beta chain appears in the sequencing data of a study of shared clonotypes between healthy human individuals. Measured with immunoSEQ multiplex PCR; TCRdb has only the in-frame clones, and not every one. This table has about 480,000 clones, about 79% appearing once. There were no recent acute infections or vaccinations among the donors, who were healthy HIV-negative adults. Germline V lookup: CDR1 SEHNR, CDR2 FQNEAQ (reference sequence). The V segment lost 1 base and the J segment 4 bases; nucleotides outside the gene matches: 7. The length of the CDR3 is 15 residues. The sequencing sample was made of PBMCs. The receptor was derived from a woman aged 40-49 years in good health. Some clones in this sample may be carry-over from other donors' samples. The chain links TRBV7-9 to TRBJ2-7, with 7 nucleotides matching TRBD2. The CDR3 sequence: CASSLVGRAGYEQYF. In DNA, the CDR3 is TGTGCCAGCAGCTTAGTGGGGAGGGCCGGGTACGAGCAGTACTTC.